These 30 T cell receptor beta chains were all obtained from the same sample, sequenced in a study of shared clonotypes between healthy human individuals. Clones were read by immunoSEQ multiplex PCR, and TCRdb kept only the in-frame ones, dropping some. Of some 2 million clones in the sample, 95% were seen once. The sequenced sample was naive CD4+ T cells sorted from blood. Documented subset: CD45RA+ positively selected. These receptor sequences come from a man between 18 and 35 years old in good health.

The chain employs TRBV4-1 and TRBJ1-4, with a weak D call TRBD1 (6 bases). Germline V gene data show CDR1 as MGHRA and CDR2 as YSYEKL. Trimming shortened V by 4 bases and J by 4 bases, and 13 bases separated the two germline ends. The CDR3 length is 15 residues. The DNA for the CDR3 is TGCGCCAGCAGCCCCCTGGGGGCGCTTAATGAAAAACTGTTTTTT. As protein: CASSPLGALNEKLFF.

In the case of this clone: A much larger clonotype is one base distant, so this may be a read error. The chain is built from TRBV11-3 and TRBJ2-7, with TRBD1 as a possible D gene (7 bases). Trimming took 5 bases from V and 0 from J, leaving 14 bases between them. The CDR3 extends over 15 amino acids. The V gene's germline CDR1 is SGHNT and CDR2 YENEEA. The CDR3 spells CASSPRQGLSYEQYF. Here the CDR3 DNA reads TGTGCCAGCAGCCCCCGACAGGGACTCTCCTACGAGCAGTACTTC. The full variable domain, completed using reference TRBV11-3 and TRBJ2-7, is EAGVVQSPRYKIIEKKQPVAFWCNPISGHNTLYWYLQNLGQGPELLIRYENEEAVDDSQLPKDRFSAERLKGVDSTLKIQPAELGDSAVYLCASSPRQGLSYEQYFGPGTRLTVT.

Turning to this clone: Within the sample, other DNA sequences also encode this same CDR3. The rearrangement uses TRBV18 and TRBJ2-7; 7 bases align to TRBD1. The CDR3 runs 14 residues. The germline gives CDR1 KGHSH, CDR2 LQKENI. V shed 0 bases and J 2 bases; nucleotides not matched to a gene: 1. CDR3 bases: TGTGCCAGCTCACCACCGGGACAGACCTACGAGCAGTACTTC. Protein: CASSPPGQTYEQYF.

The chain joins TRBV6-1 to TRBJ2-1; a weak D match, TRBD2 (5 bases). The V end lost 2 bases, the J end lost 6 bases, and 11 bases lay between the germline ends. The length of the CDR3 is 14 residues. The germline gives CDR1 MNHNS, CDR2 SASEGT. CDR3 loop: CASSERSEGNEQFF. CDR3 in DNA: TGTGCCAGCAGTGAAAGATCTGAGGGCAATGAGCAGTTCTTC.

This clone was seen a few times. The chain joins TRBV14 to TRBJ2-7, with a possible D match to TRBD2 (6 bases). The CDR3 spans 16 residues. V dropped 1 base and J dropped 3 bases, with 16 bases sitting between them. The V gene's germline CDR1 is SGHDN and CDR2 FVKESK. This CDR3 is CASSQGNRGSYYEQYF. The CDR3 coding sequence is TGTGCCAGCAGCCAAGGGAACCGGGGGTCCTACTACGAGCAGTACTTC. The full variable domain, with the rest looked up from reference TRBV14 and TRBJ2-7, is EAGVTQFPSHSVIEKGQTVTLRCDPISGHDNLYWYRRVMGKEIKFLLHFVKESKQDESGMPNNRFLAERTGGTYSTLKVQPAELEDSGVYFCASSQGNRGSYYEQYFGPGTRLTVT.

V usage is TRBV11-3 and J usage is TRBJ1-1; perhaps TRBD1 as D (5 bases). The CDR3 spans 15 residues. V shed 4 bases and J shed 1 base, with 13 bases lying between them. Per germline, CDR1 SGHNT and CDR2 YENEEA. DNA of the CDR3: TGTGCCAGCAGCTCAGCCCCCGGGGGGAACACTGAAGCTTTCTTT. Translation gives CASSSAPGGNTEAFF.

The V and J genes are TRBV30 and TRBJ1-3; D remains ambiguous. The CDR3 is 11 residues long. Germline CDR1 GTSNPN, CDR2 SVGIG (reference sequence). V lost 3 bases, J lost 8 bases, and 8 bases lay in between. The CDR3 spells CAWSTDHTIYF. The CDR3 bases are TGTGCCTGGAGCACCGATCACACCATATATTTT.

This clone was recorded once. Distinct nucleotide sequences in the sample also encode this CDR3. The chain combines TRBV6-1 with TRBJ1-2; perhaps TRBD1 as D (5 bases). The ends were cut back, 0 bases at V and 2 bases at J, with 10 bases in the middle. This CDR3 is built from 15 residues. Germline loops: CDR1 MNHNS, CDR2 SASEGT. CDR3 in amino acids: CASSEALTANYGYTF. The CDR3 coding sequence is TGTGCCAGCAGTGAAGCTTTGACAGCGAACTATGGCTACACCTTC.

The chain joins TRBV18 to TRBJ2-5; D gene ambiguous. Trimming took 3 bases from V and 5 from J, leaving 7 bases between them. CDR1 is KGHSH, CDR2 LQKENI, per germline. There are 12 residues in the CDR3. For the CDR3, the DNA is TGTGCCAGCTCACCCTGGTTGGAGACCCAGTACTTC. It yields the protein CASSPWLETQYF.

The chain joins TRBV18 to TRBJ1-2; TRBD1 matches at 7 bases. CDR1 and CDR2 from the germline V gene are KGHSH and LQKENI. Trimming cost V 4 bases and J 4 bases; bases outside gene matches: 6. This CDR3 is built from 14 residues. The CDR3 loop reads CASSLAGQVYGYTF. In DNA, the CDR3 is TGTGCCAGCTCACTCGCTGGACAGGTCTATGGCTACACCTTC.

V and J are TRBV7-8 and TRBJ2-2; 8 bases map to TRBD1. Trimming at V came to 5 bases and at J to 6 bases, leaving 2 bases not matched to a gene. Germline CDR1 SGHVS, CDR2 FQNEAQ. There are 13 residues in the CDR3. Here the CDR3 DNA reads TGTGCCAGCAGCCAACAGGGGGCCGGGGAGCTGTTTTTT. This encodes CASSQQGAGELFF.

This clone was seen just once. The chain joins TRBV6-5 to TRBJ1-2; possible D gene TRBD1, 6 bases. The CDR3 is 14 residues long. Germline assignment: CDR1 MNHEY and CDR2 SVGAGI. The V end lost 9 bases, the J end lost 8 bases, and 22 bases lay between the germline ends. CDR3 bases: TGTGCCAGTACTCGGACAGCTTCCTTGAGCGGCTACACCTTC. Residues: CASTRTASLSGYTF.

Of note for this clone: The junction does not match germline at one end; this may be a read error. In the same sample, other DNA sequences code for this CDR3. The gene calls are TRBV7-7 and TRBJ1-1; a possible D gene is TRBD1 (5 bases). CDR1 SSHAT and CDR2 FNYEAQ come from the germline V gene (reference sequence). This CDR3 comprises 13 residues. Here the CDR3 reads CASSLTGNTEAFF. The DNA for the CDR3 is TGTGCTAGCAGCTTAACAGGGAACACTGAAGCTTTCTTT.

The rearrangement uses TRBV7-9 and TRBJ1-2; possibly TRBD1 for D (5 bases). Germline V lookup: CDR1 SEHNR, CDR2 FQNEAQ (reference sequence). The CDR3 extends over 15 amino acids. Trimming cost V 1 base and J 4 bases, with 13 bases left between them. The CDR3 DNA reads TGTGCCAGCAGCTTAGAGGGGAGACGCGGCTATGGCTACACCTTC. This codes for CASSLEGRRGYGYTF. The full variable domain, completed using reference TRBV7-9 and TRBJ1-2, is DTGVSQNPRHKITKRGQNVTFRCDPISEHNRLYWYRQTLGQGPEFLTYFQNEAQLEKSRLLSDRFSAERPKGSFSTLEIQRTEQGDSAMYLCASSLEGRRGYGYTFGSGTRLTVV.

The chain is built from TRBV21-1 and TRBJ1-6. TRBV21-1 is a pseudogene segment. This CDR3 spans 18 amino acids. CDR3 DNA sequence: TGTGCCAGCAGCCAGGTCCCCCTCCGGGCCCCCTATAATTCACCCCTCCACTTT. It yields the protein CASSQVPLRAPYNSPLHF.

The rearrangement uses TRBV18 and TRBJ2-1, with 13 bases fitting TRBD2. J lost 5 bases, V lost 5 bases, and 9 bases had no gene match. CDR3 length: 17 amino acids. From germline, CDR1 is KGHSH and CDR2 LQKENI. CDR3 protein: CASSLLAGGIENNEQFF. The CDR3 DNA follows: TGTGCCAGCTCATTACTAGCGGGAGGGATAGAAAACAATGAGCAGTTCTTC.

This clone was detected once. The rearrangement joins TRBV11-2 to TRBJ2-2; 8 bases match TRBD1. Germline trimming cut 5 bases from V and 5 bases from J; bases unmatched to any gene: 7. The CDR3 runs to 15 residues. In germline, CDR1 is SGHAT, CDR2 FQNNGV. CDR3: CASSARDRKTGELFF. CDR3 bases: TGTGCCAGCAGCGCCCGGGACAGGAAGACCGGGGAGCTGTTTTTT.

This chain joins TRBV5-1 and TRBJ1-1; the D is unclear. Germline assignment: CDR1 SGHRS and CDR2 YFSETQ. The CDR3 is 14 amino acids. Between the trimmed V and J ends, which lost 0 bases and 6 bases, there was a span of 12 bases. CDR3 protein: CASSLGQLRAEAFF. In nucleotides, the CDR3 is TGCGCCAGCAGCTTGGGACAACTCCGGGCTGAAGCTTTCTTT.

The J gene is TRBJ1-2, the V gene TRBV6-6; TRBD1 might be the D (6 bases). The CDR3 runs to 15 residues. With 7 bases removed from V and 4 bases from J, the gap between germline ends came to 19 bases. Germline values: CDR1 MNHNY, CDR2 SVGAGI (reference sequence). The CDR3 nucleotides are TGTGCCAGCATTCACCTTAGGGGGGCTCTCTATGGCTACACCTTC. It yields the protein CASIHLRGALYGYTF.

Concerning this clone: Other DNA sequences within the sample encode an identical CDR3. The CDR3 DNA reads TGCGCCAGCAGCCCGGGGGGCCGGGAGACCCAGTACTTC. Its translation is CASSPGGRETQYF. This chain connects TRBV5-1 to TRBJ2-5, with D possibly matching TRBD2 (7 bases). The V end lost 4 bases, the J end lost 5 bases, and 12 bases lay between the germline ends. The CDR3 extends over 13 amino acids. CDR1 SGHRS and CDR2 YFSETQ come from the germline V gene.

The chain links TRBV5-1 to TRBJ2-7, with D possibly matching TRBD2 (6 bases). The germline V gene encodes CDR1 SGHRS and CDR2 YFSETQ. The CDR3 is 14 residues long. Trimming removed 0 bases from V and 6 bases from J, with 13 bases in between. The CDR3 spells CASSLAALAGEQYF. The CDR3, as DNA: TGCGCCAGCAGCTTGGCTGCACTAGCCGGCGAGCAGTACTTC.

CDR3 DNA: TGTGCCAGCAGCTTCCGGGACACCCGCTACGAGCAGTACTTC. It yields the protein CASSFRDTRYEQYF. The chain joins TRBV11-2 to TRBJ2-7, with D maybe TRBD1 (6 bases). Germline lookup yields CDR1 SGHAT and CDR2 FQNNGV. V lost 3 bases, J lost 3 bases, and 12 bases lay in between. The CDR3 length is 14 residues.

The table lists this clone with a count of one. This may stem from a read error, because a much larger clone lies one nucleotide away. This chain joins TRBV30 and TRBJ2-3; D gene unclear. V dropped 2 bases and J dropped 2 bases, with 5 bases sitting between them. CDR3 length: 12 residues. Looked up from germline, CDR1 is GTSNPN and CDR2 is SVGIG (reference sequence). The CDR3 DNA sequence: TGTGCCTGGAGTAGGGACACAGATACGCAGTATTTT. Its protein product is CAWSRDTDTQYF.

This chain connects TRBV6-5 to TRBJ2-7; 7 positions match TRBD2. CDR1 and CDR2 (germline): MNHEY, SVGAGI. The CDR3 contains 15 residues. Germline trimming cut 10 bases from V and 3 bases from J; bases unmatched to any gene: 15. The CDR3 spells CATALFWEGLYEQYF. CDR3 nucleotide sequence: TGTGCCACAGCCCTTTTTTGGGAGGGCCTCTACGAGCAGTACTTC.

This rearrangement joins TRBV6-1 to TRBJ1-5; D gene ambiguous. CDR1 and CDR2 from the germline V gene are MNHNS and SASEGT. V lost 7 bases and J 2 bases, leaving 12 bases between the germline ends. This CDR3 comprises 14 residues. This CDR3 is CASTEGFGNQPQHF. As DNA, the CDR3 is TGTGCCAGCACGGAAGGATTTGGCAATCAGCCCCAGCATTTT.

The rearrangement links TRBV27 to TRBJ1-2; tentatively, D is TRBD1 (5 bases). Germline V lookup: CDR1 MNHEY, CDR2 SMNVEV (reference sequence). V was cut by 4 bases and J by 0 bases, with 9 bases left in between. The CDR3 consists of 14 residues. Here the CDR3 DNA reads TGTGCCAGCAGTTACTCCAGGGCTAACTATGGCTACACCTTC. Its protein product is CASSYSRANYGYTF.

The CDR3 is CASSLEGTGTNYGYTF. The CDR3 bases are TGTGCCAGCAGCTTGGAAGGGACAGGTACTAACTATGGCTACACCTTC. The chain couples TRBV7-2 to TRBJ1-2; 8 bases are shared with TRBD1. This CDR3 contains 16 residues. V was clipped by 3 bases and J by 0 bases; unmatched bases: 6. Germline loops: CDR1 SGHTA, CDR2 FQGNSA.

This chain joins TRBV11-2 and TRBJ1-2; D is unclear. Germline V gives CDR1 SGHAT, CDR2 FQNNGV. Trimming stripped 6 bases from V and 3 bases from J, with 5 bases between. The CDR3 covers 11 residues. DNA of the CDR3: TGTGCCAGCAGGGAGGACTATGGCTACACCTTC. Protein product: CASREDYGYTF.

The chain uses TRBV27 and TRBJ1-2; no firm D call. The CDR3 contains 17 residues. The V gene's germline CDR1 is MNHEY and CDR2 SMNVEV (reference sequence). Trimming took 1 base from V and 4 from J, leaving 19 bases between them. CDR3 protein: CASSLYPPTGGSYGYTF. In DNA form, the CDR3 reads TGTGCCAGCAGTTTATATCCCCCCACGGGAGGGAGCTATGGCTACACCTTC.

The chain links TRBV4-1 to TRBJ2-5, with 9 bases that match TRBD2. The CDR3 consists of 16 residues. CDR1 and CDR2 (germline): MGHRA, YSYEKL. V dropped 0 bases and J dropped 5; count of bases not matched to a gene: 7. The CDR3 DNA is TGCGCCAGCAGCCAAGAAGTCGGCGGGGGGGCGGAGACCCAGTACTTC. This codes for CASSQEVGGGAETQYF.